This T cell receptor beta chain was retrieved from a study of blood T cells in healthy people across ages. Together with a sample-barcoded 5' primer, a J-beta primer mix was included in a second PCR lasting roughly 6 to 12 cycles. TCRdb analysed the 5' RACE reads with MiXCR anew, one entry per CDR3 protein. This table has more than 1,000,000 distinct CDR3 sequences, under 30% appearing once. The trim removed 8 bases at V and 4 bases at J, leaving 5 bases unmatched. Germline V gives CDR1 SNHLY, CDR2 FYNNEI. The CDR3 sequence is 14 residues long. Notes on the study in general: Getting older went along with TCR beta diversity per million T cells dropping roughly linearly.

With regard to this clonotype: What it binds is unknown.

The same sample was also used in a study of T cells of mothers and their children.

The chain couples TRBV2 to TRBJ1-5, with TRBD1 matching 10 bases. The TCR sequence derives from a girl aged 2-10 years in good health. Sequencing input: blood. The CDR3 reads CASGGTGVNQPQHF. CDR3 nucleotides: TGTGCCAGCGGGGGGACAGGGGTAAATCAGCCCCAGCATTTT.